This T cell receptor beta chain comes out of a study of post-analysis software for immune sequencing data. On the study more broadly: Relapsing-remitting, secondary progressive and progressive-relapsing multiple sclerosis were all included among the disease courses.

TCR beta libraries were prepared from cDNA with unique molecular identifiers. Some 500,000 cDNA molecules were recovered from an input of roughly 0.85 to 10 million T cells. Via MiXCR, TCRdb re-called the PCR reads, giving one row per CDR3 protein. The data show about 810,000 distinct CDR3 sequences, about 57% seen once. Overall study results and limits: Multiple sclerosis was associated with a significant reduction in normalized Chao1 diversity relative to controls. Compared with controls, patients had more of about five TRBV segments, including TRBV5-6, TRBV5-1 and TRBV20-1. By F measure, strong co-clustering occurred among samples prepared in the same batch.

This clonotype was picked up one time. Its antigen is currently unknown. With V trimmed by 6 bases and J by 11 bases, 20 bases remained unmatched. The CDR3 sequence is 16 residues long. Germline CDR1 reads LGHDT; CDR2 reads YNNKEL (reference sequence). Specimen: blood. The clonotype originates from a girl between 10 and 17 years old with multiple sclerosis. The rearrangement uses TRBV3-1 and TRBJ2-5, with TRBD2 matching over 8 bases. For the CDR3, the DNA is TGTGCCAGCAGTATAAGGCCGGGACTAGGCCCGGTAGGGCAGTACTTC. Translation: CASSIRPGLGPVGQYF.